This T cell receptor (beta chain) comes out of a study of blood T cell repertoires in COVID-19. Overall study context: Sources were T cells, B-cell-depleted T cells, or PBMCs; the material itself was cDNA or gDNA.

This CDR3 spans 16 amino acids. V lost 4 bases to trimming and J lost 0 bases, with 11 bases between them. Germline-derived CDR1 and CDR2 are SGHRS and YFSETQ. Original handling: For nucleated cells, counts were estimated from reference gene primer amplification. Produced via immunoSEQ multiplex PCR; TCRdb's table is partial and in-frame only. V, J and clone size were drawn from that table, and D and trimming were deduced from the DNA. The sample gives 150,000 or so clones, 85% to 95% of which show up once; 2% is in the top ten. Seattle patient enrollment occurred during active infection, with longitudinal follow-up thereafter.

The TCR was taken from a woman in her sixties or seventies with COVID-19, enrolled during active disease. The chain has TRBV5-1 and TRBJ1-6; the D is unclear. What was sequenced was peripheral blood. The CDR3 nucleotides are TGCGCCAGCAGCCCCGGAGGAAGCTCCTATAATTCACCCCTCCACTTT. Its translation is CASSPGGSSYNSPLHF. Based on the CDR3 plus reference TRBV5-1 and TRBJ1-6, the full variable domain is KAGVTQTPRYLIKTRGQQVTLSCSPISGHRSVSWYQQTPGQGLQFLFEYFSETQRNKGNFPGRFSGRQFSNSRSEMNVSTLELGDSALYLCASSPGGSSYNSPLHFGNGTRLTVT.